The clone carrying this T cell receptor (beta chain) was found once. Treatment in this sample: oral pan-JAK inhibitor, 5-10 mg twice daily. Both peripheral blood and punch biopsies of lesional scalp skin were obtained from patients who had alopecia areata. V lost 5 bases and J 4 bases, leaving 12 bases between the germline ends. Per germline, CDR1 SGHNT and CDR2 YYREEE (reference sequence). The CDR3 sequence is 14 residues long. Once RNA had been extracted, it was reverse transcribed into cDNA to act as the sequencing template. The method was immunoSEQ multiplex PCR; TCRdb's version includes in-frame clones alone and lacks a portion of them. The repertoire has approximately 210,000 clones, more than 60% of them found once; the top ten carry 0.95% to 1.5%. This specimen comes from a study of CD8+ T cells in alopecia areata. Overall study context: Twice a day, 5 to 10 mg of oral tofacitinib was administered to treated patients.

The source of this sequence is a human donor with alopecia areata. The sample here was CD4+ T cells sorted from blood, taken at roughly week 45, from a patient treated with tofacitinib. This chain uses TRBV5-4 with TRBJ2-2; no clear D. DNA of the CDR3: TGTGCCAGCAGATCGGCCCCGGGCACCGGGGAGCTGTTTTTT. This translates into CASRSAPGTGELFF.